These 28 T cell receptor beta chains share one sample of origin, sequenced in a study of T-cell reconstitution after alpha-beta-depleted transplantation in children (dated by TCRdb to the mid-2010s). The method behind the library was PCR. TCRdb names Illumina HiSeq 2500 as the instrument used. Molecular barcoding was employed in the preparation of TCR libraries, with unique molecular identifiers being used to normalize TCRbeta repertoire quantification. In TCRdb, the public reads were trimmed at Q25 with fastp and aligned with MiXCR, with productive beta chains retained. Each entry merges the rows of one CDR3 protein and shows their most common DNA and genes. Here the sample has some 640,000 distinct CDR3 sequences; roughly 17% occur a single time. The top ten constitute under 1.2% of the sample. The source was PBMCs from the stem cell graft donor, collected from the stem cell graft. The source of these receptors is a human donor who donated a stem cell graft to a child with acute myeloid leukemia.

This clonotype appeared many times. The chain links TRBV20-1 to TRBJ2-7; D may correspond to TRBD1 or TRBD2 (5 bases each). Germline-derived CDR1 and CDR2 are DFQATT and SNEGSKA (reference sequence). V was pared by 6 bases and J by 0 bases, with 12 bases between. The CDR3 spans 13 residues. The chain's CDR3 is CSAPGPSSYEQYV. The DNA of the CDR3 is TGCAGTGCCCCGGGACCGAGCTCCTACGAGCAGTACGTC.

The rearrangement links TRBV5-1 to TRBJ2-2; D gene uncertain. Trimming cost V 2 bases and J 6 bases, with 11 bases left between them. CDR1 is SGHRS and CDR2 is YFSETQ in the germline V gene. The CDR3 runs to 14 residues. The CDR3 DNA reads TGCGCCAGCAGCTTATACGATGGGGCCGGGGAGCTGTTTTTT. It encodes CASSLYDGAGELFF.

Ten or more counts support this clonotype. CDR3 nucleotides: TGCAGTGCACCCGCTAGCGGGCCCTTCACAGATACGCAGTATTTT. Residues: CSAPASGPFTDTQYF. The gene calls are TRBV20-1 and TRBJ2-3; 8 bases agree with TRBD2. CDR3 size: 15 residues. Germline V gene data show CDR1 as DFQATT and CDR2 as SNEGSKA (reference sequence). The V and J ends lost 6 bases and 2 bases, in that order; junction bases with no gene match: 10.

This clonotype was observed a handful of times. The chain links TRBV9 to TRBJ2-1; D may be TRBD1 or TRBD2 (6 bases each). V lost 4 bases and J lost 15, with 17 bases in between. CDR1 and CDR2 from the germline V gene are SGDLS and YYNGEE. The CDR3 sequence is 12 residues long. The CDR3 nucleotides are TGTGCCAGCAGCTCGGACTCCGGGGGCCTGTTCTTC. Its translation: CASSSDSGGLFF.

The chain carries TRBV2 and TRBJ2-7, with D possibly being TRBD1 (6 bases). CDR1 is SNHLY, CDR2 FYNNEI, per germline. The V end lost 6 bases, the J end lost 4 bases, and 13 bases lay between the germline ends. The CDR3 totals 13 residues. The CDR3, as DNA: TGTGCCAGCAGGCTAACTGGACAGTACGAGCAGTACTTC. Its translation is CASRLTGQYEQYF.

This clonotype was seen repeatedly, ten times or more. CDR3 bases: TGTGCCAGCAGTGCCGGGACGCGGGCCTCTGGGGCCAACGTCCTGACTTTC. Its protein is CASSAGTRASGANVLTF. The chain carries TRBV9 and TRBJ2-6, with D perhaps TRBD1 or TRBD2 (5 bases each). Germline CDR1 SGDLS, CDR2 YYNGEE. V shed 5 bases and J shed 0 bases, with 15 bases lying between them. There are 17 residues in the CDR3.

The sample holds many counts of this clonotype. V is TRBV5-4 and J is TRBJ2-5; a possible D gene is TRBD1 (5 bases). Deletions cut 0 bases from V and 3 bases from J, with 24 bases between. The CDR3 has 19 amino acids. Germline V gene sequence: CDR1 SGHNT, CDR2 YYREEE (reference sequence). The CDR3 DNA reads TGTGCCAGCAGCTTGGAGGCAGGGTTTCTGCACTCACTAAAAGAGACCCAGTACTTC. It is translated as CASSLEAGFLHSLKETQYF.

This clonotype was found many times. The J gene is TRBJ1-3, the V gene TRBV5-6, with unresolved D. V was pared by 0 bases and J by 8 bases, with 9 bases between. Germline CDR1 SGHDT, CDR2 YYEEEE. This CDR3 is built from 13 residues. CDR3 residues: CASSLERKDTIYF. The DNA of the CDR3 is TGTGCCAGCAGCTTGGAACGGAAGGACACCATATATTTT.

Many counts were recorded for this clonotype. This chain links TRBV4-1 with TRBJ2-7; D unresolved. CDR3 length equals 13 residues. Germline assignment: CDR1 MGHRA and CDR2 YSYEKL. The V end was cut by 8 bases, the J end by 4 bases, with 15 bases between. The CDR3 sequence: CASYYKDWYEQYV. For the CDR3, the DNA is TGCGCCAGCTACTACAAGGATTGGTACGAGCAGTACGTC.

This clonotype has a handful of counts. This sequence joins TRBV28 and TRBJ2-3; D may be TRBD1 (5 bases). The CDR3 has 11 residues. Trimming cost V 8 bases and J 6 bases, with 9 bases left between them. Germline CDR1 reads MDHEN; CDR2 reads SYDVKM. The chain's CDR3 is CASRNRDTQYF. In DNA form, the CDR3 reads TGTGCCAGCCGTAACAGGGATACGCAGTATTTT.

Notes on this clonotype: A read error may be the cause here, since a much bigger clone is one base away. This chain's CDR3 is CSAASKETQYF. CDR3 bases: TGCAGTGCTGCTTCCAAAGAGACCCAGTACTTC. The chain is built from TRBV20-1 and TRBJ2-5; D uncertain. Germline values: CDR1 DFQATT, CDR2 SNEGSKA (reference sequence). V lost 5 bases, J lost 3 bases, and 7 bases lay in between. This CDR3 has 11 amino acids.

This clonotype has just a few counts. V usage is TRBV5-1 and J usage is TRBJ2-1, with D possibly matching TRBD2 (5 bases). This CDR3 is 16 amino acids long. With 0 bases removed from V and 6 bases from J, the gap between germline ends came to 16 bases. Germline V gene data show CDR1 as SGHRS and CDR2 as YFSETQ. In DNA, the CDR3 is TGCGCCAGCAGCTTGGCCTCGAGACTACCCTCCAATGAGCAGTTCTTC. Its protein is CASSLASRLPSNEQFF.

Concerning this clonotype itself: This sequence may be a read error, since a much larger clone differs from it by one base. Likely a read error: the CDR3 ends without its conserved phenylalanine or tryptophan. Here the CDR3 DNA reads TGCAGCGTTCCAAACCCACGGGCTGGAAATGAGCAGTTCCTC. Its protein product is CSVPNPRAGNEQFL. The V and J genes are TRBV29-1 and TRBJ2-1; D remains unclear. The CDR3 contains 14 residues. Germline loops: CDR1 SQVTM, CDR2 ANQGSEA. V lost 5 bases, J lost 7 bases, and 18 bases lay in between.

This clonotype was counted a single time. The chain links TRBV28 to TRBJ2-7; weak D call: TRBD1 (5 bases). Trimming shortened V by 3 bases and J by 4 bases, and 10 bases separated the two germline ends. This CDR3 region has 13 residues. In germline, CDR1 is MDHEN, CDR2 SYDVKM. CDR3 bases: TGTGCCAGCAGTTTGGGCAGGGCTTACGAGCAGTACGTC. Translated: CASSLGRAYEQYV.

The rearrangement joins TRBV7-3 to TRBJ2-7, with 10 bases that match TRBD2. Germline V gene data show CDR1 as SGHTA and CDR2 as FQGTGA. The CDR3 contains 15 residues. After removal of 4 bases from V and 3 bases from J, the junction contained 6 bases not matched to a gene. CDR3 sequence (DNA): TGTGCCAGCAGCTCTAGCAGCGGGGGGGGCTACGAGCAGTACTTC. Amino acid sequence: CASSSSSGGGYEQYF.

V gene TRBV20-1 combines with J gene TRBJ2-2; TRBD1 agrees at 7 bases. CDR3 size: 13 residues. The V segment lost 3 bases and the J segment 4 bases; nucleotides outside the gene matches: 2. Per germline, CDR1 DFQATT and CDR2 SNEGSKA (reference sequence). DNA for the CDR3: TGCAGTGCTAGCACAGGGGCCACCGGGGAGCTGTTTTTT. Translating gives CSASTGATGELFF.

In its sample, this clonotype was seen many times. The genes are TRBV6-1 and TRBJ1-2; TRBD1 might be the D (6 bases). The CDR3 sequence is 13 residues long. V lost 6 bases and J 6 bases, leaving 14 bases between the germline ends. Germline V gene data show CDR1 as MNHNS and CDR2 as SASEGT. The CDR3 is CASRLQGGNGYTF. The CDR3, as DNA: TGTGCCAGCAGGCTACAGGGTGGAAATGGCTACACCTTC.

This clonotype occurred a few times. This sequence joins TRBV5-1 and TRBJ1-3; 7 nucleotides line up with TRBD1. The germline V gene encodes CDR1 SGHRS and CDR2 YFSETQ. V trimming: 4 bases; J trimming: 6 bases; junction bases outside the gene matches: 10. The CDR3 has 15 residues. CDR3 protein: CASSLDRARVNTIYF. In DNA, the CDR3 is TGCGCCAGCAGCCTCGACAGGGCCCGGGTAAACACCATATATTTT.

This clonotype was detected a few times. The chain employs TRBV9 and TRBJ2-5; TRBD2 is a possible D gene (7 bases). The V end lost 4 bases, the J end lost 4 bases, and 17 bases lay between the germline ends. The germline V gene has CDR1 SGDLS and CDR2 YYNGEE. The CDR3 spans 15 residues. The CDR3, as DNA: TGTGCCAGCAGCTTCGCGGGGGCCTGGAGAGAGACCCAGTACTTC. Its translation is CASSFAGAWRETQYF.

This sequence joins TRBV7-9 and TRBJ1-1; D unclear. CDR1 is SEHNR, CDR2 FQNEAQ, per germline (reference sequence). CDR3 length: 13 residues. V dropped 3 bases and J dropped 7 bases, with 12 bases sitting between them. Written as DNA, the CDR3 is TGTGCCAGCAGCTTGGGAGAGGATAATGAAGCTTTCTTT. Protein product: CASSLGEDNEAFF.

J is TRBJ1-1 and V is TRBV7-9, with D tentatively TRBD1 (5 bases). V was cut by 6 bases and J by 5 bases, with 10 bases left in between. The germline gives CDR1 SEHNR, CDR2 FQNEAQ (reference sequence). The CDR3 loop spans 12 amino acids. The CDR3 loop is CASSHGGTEAFF. The DNA of the CDR3 is TGTGCCAGCAGTCATGGGGGAACTGAAGCTTTCTTT.

This clonotype was recorded once. This may be a read error, as it is one base from a much larger clone. This is likely a read error, given that the CDR3 carries no conserved phenylalanine or tryptophan at its end. The chain uses TRBV20-1 and TRBJ1-1; D is possibly TRBD1 (6 bases). The CDR3 contains 13 residues. Germline loops: CDR1 DFQATT, CDR2 SNEGSKA (reference sequence). Trimming removed 6 bases from V and 4 bases from J, with 15 bases in between. The CDR3: CSAYPQGVTEAFV. Here the CDR3 DNA reads TGCAGTGCGTATCCACAGGGAGTCACTGAAGCTTTCGTT.

V is TRBV29-1 and J is TRBJ2-1, with D tentatively TRBD2 (7 bases). The ends were cut back, 4 bases at V and 6 bases at J, with 22 bases in the middle. Germline CDR1 SQVTM, CDR2 ANQGSEA. This CDR3 has 16 residues. CDR3 in amino acids: CSVVEQVRGATNEQFF. The CDR3 nucleotides are TGCAGCGTTGTCGAGCAGGTACGGGGGGCTACCAATGAGCAGTTCTTC.

The sample holds a few counts of this clonotype. This chain uses TRBV20-1 with TRBJ2-1, with unresolved D. The CDR3 loop spans 10 amino acids. Germline assignment: CDR1 DFQATT and CDR2 SNEGSKA (reference sequence). The V end lost 4 bases, the J end lost 6 bases, and 4 bases lay between the germline ends. Here the CDR3 DNA reads TGCAGTGCTAATGGCAATGAGCAGTTCTTC. This translates into CSANGNEQFF.

This clonotype came up many times. This rearrangement joins TRBV20-1 to TRBJ2-3; D may be TRBD1 (6 bases). The V and J ends lost 5 bases and 3 bases respectively, with 24 bases between them. CDR3 size: 17 residues. The germline gives CDR1 DFQATT, CDR2 SNEGSKA (reference sequence). The chain's CDR3 is CSASTGVAGSVTDTQYF. The CDR3 region has the DNA TGCAGTGCTTCGACAGGAGTTGCAGGGTCCGTTACAGATACGCAGTATTTT.

This clonotype was found a few times. The chain couples TRBV7-9 to TRBJ2-1; possible D gene TRBD1, 6 bases. Per the germline V gene, CDR1 is SEHNR and CDR2 is FQNEAQ (reference sequence). V shed 5 bases and J shed 2 bases, with 16 bases lying between them. The CDR3 contains 16 residues. CDR3 sequence (DNA): TGTGCCAGCAGCCCAAGGGGGAATCTCGCCTACAATGAGCAGTTCTTC. It is translated as CASSPRGNLAYNEQFF.

Only a few counts were recorded for this clonotype. This chain uses TRBV11-2 with TRBJ2-2, with D unclear. Per the germline V gene, CDR1 is SGHAT and CDR2 is FQNNGV. The CDR3 is 14 residues long. With 2 bases removed from V and 2 bases from J, the gap between germline ends came to 6 bases. The DNA for the CDR3 is TGTGCCAGCAGCTTATTGGCAAACACCGGGGAGCTGTTTTTT. It yields the protein CASSLLANTGELFF. Together with reference TRBV11-2 and TRBJ2-2, the CDR3 gives the full variable domain: EAGVAQSPRYKIIEKRQSVAFWCNPISGHATLYWYQQILGQGPKLLIQFQNNGVVDDSQLPKDRFSAERLKGVDSTLKIQPAKLEDSAVYLCASSLLANTGELFFGEGSRLTVL.

This clonotype was found many times. V gene TRBV7-9 combines with J gene TRBJ2-7; no definite D call. V was cut by 6 bases and J by 7 bases, with 7 bases left in between. Germline V gene lookup returns CDR1 SEHNR and CDR2 FQNEAQ (reference sequence). The CDR3 is 10 residues long. The chain's CDR3 is CASRRAEQYV. CDR3 sequence (DNA): TGTGCCAGCAGACGCGCGGAGCAGTACGTC.